A single TCR beta chain is shown here with its context. Unique molecular identifiers were incorporated into the prepared TCRbeta library. TCRdb used MiXCR to reprocess the PCR reads, holding one entry per CDR3 protein. Altogether about 410,000 distinct CDR3 sequences are present, about 20% being singletons, with the ten largest covering less than 4.5%. Trimming took 6 bases from V and 2 from J, leaving 11 bases between them. Germline V lookup: CDR1 MGHDK, CDR2 SYGVNS. There are 13 residues in the CDR3. The sample is drawn from a study of T-cell reconstitution after alpha-beta-depleted transplantation in children.

Source: PBMCs from the stem cell graft donor, taken from the stem cell graft. The source of this sequence is a human donor who donated a stem cell graft to a child with acute myeloid leukemia. V and J are TRBV25-1 and TRBJ2-7; D remains unclear. The CDR3 region is CASRSTGAYEQYF. In DNA, the CDR3 is TGTGCCAGCAGGTCAACCGGCGCCTACGAGCAGTACTTC.